This T cell receptor beta chain came from a study of a mutant IDH1 vaccine in newly diagnosed glioma. Time point described: week 35, safety follow-up. Every vaccination contained 300 ug of the mutant IDH1 20-mer peptide and was paired with topical imiquimod. The CDR3 spans 15 residues. Germline-derived CDR1 and CDR2 are SGHVS and FNYEAQ. The V end was cut by 1 base, the J end by 1 base, with 8 bases between. With respect to this clone: Its antigen is unidentified.

Assay: immunoSEQ multiplex PCR; the TCRdb copy retains only in-frame clones and omits some. The sample has 25,000 to 40,000 clones, 79% seen once. The genes are TRBV7-6 and TRBJ1-5; D not resolved. This TCR derives from a woman aged 25-40 years with glioma. Some clones in this sample may be carry-over from other donors' samples. Sequences were derived from PBMCs, sampled from a glioma patient whose treatment included an IDH1 peptide vaccine. In nucleotides, the CDR3 is TGTGCCAGCAGCTTAGAAGCCTACAGCAATCAGCCCCAGCATTTT. This encodes CASSLEAYSNQPQHF. Supplemented by reference TRBV7-6 and TRBJ1-5, the full variable domain reads GAGVSQSPRYKVTKRGQDVALRCDPISGHVSLYWYRQALGQGPEFLTYFNYEAQQDKSGLPNDRFSAERPEGSISTLTIQRTEQRDSAMYRCASSLEAYSNQPQHFGDGTRLSIL.